This passage covers 21 T cell receptor beta chains from one sample sequenced in a study of tumor-infiltrating lymphocytes in primary liver carcinoma. Making TCR beta cDNA involved 400 to 600 ng total RNA and a constant-region primer. ARM-PCR, slightly modified, supplied the TCR beta libraries through three nested multiplex PCR rounds. Forward primers for TRBV1-TRBV30 and a C-beta reverse primer served the first two PCR rounds, at 10 cycles each. TCRdb re-called the multiplex PCR reads with MiXCR, one entry per CDR3 protein. The table has about 180,000 distinct CDR3 sequences, 50% to 75% seen once. Blood RNA was derived from unsorted whole blood, and germline DNA was extracted too. The sample consisted of peripheral blood. These receptors all come from a man in his forties with primary liver carcinoma and hepatitis B virus infection.

Note on this clonotype: A read error is possible here, since a much larger clone lies one base away. This chain joins TRBV5-1 and TRBJ2-7; a possible D gene is TRBD2 (5 bases). Trimming removed 4 bases at V and 5 bases at J, with 13 bases between. The germline CDR1 and CDR2 sequences are SGHRS and YFSETQ. CDR3 length: 13 residues. This chain's CDR3 is CASSIGMANEQYF. The DNA for the CDR3 is TGCGCCAGCAGCATCGGGATGGCGAACGAGCAGTACTTC.

This clonotype was detected a few times. The V gene is TRBV6-1, the J gene TRBJ1-1; D uncertain. The CDR3 loop spans 15 amino acids. CDR1 is MNHNS and CDR2 is SASEGT in the germline V gene. Trimming cost V 1 base and J 4 bases, with 13 bases left between them. The CDR3 sequence is CASSEVGTWGTEAFF. The CDR3 bases are TGTGCCAGCAGTGAAGTGGGAACATGGGGCACTGAAGCTTTCTTT.

This clonotype was observed a few times. The chain links TRBV4-1 to TRBJ2-7; 7 bases map to TRBD2. Trimming removed 1 base from V and 1 base from J; junction bases left unmatched: 7. The germline CDR1 and CDR2 sequences are MGHRA and YSYEKL. The CDR3 runs to 16 residues. For the CDR3, the DNA is TGCGCCAGCAGCCAAGGTGCCCTCGGGGGGTCCTACGAGCAGTACTTC. It yields the protein CASSQGALGGSYEQYF.

For this clonotype: At one of its ends the junction is not consistent with the germline gene, which may arise from a read error. The chain combines TRBV12-3 or TRBV12-4 with TRBJ2-2; no clear D. This CDR3 is built from 13 residues. In DNA form, the CDR3 reads TGTGCCAGCAGCCGTCAGAACGCCGGGGAGCTGTTTTTT. Translation: CASSRQNAGELFF.

As to this clonotype: As the CDR3 is not closed by the conserved phenylalanine or tryptophan, this likely results from a read error. In DNA, the CDR3 is TGTGCCAGCAGCCTATTTCCTCGCGGGAGGGCTGGGAATGAGCAGTTCCTC. As protein: CASSLFPRGRAGNEQFL. V is TRBV11-2 and J is TRBJ2-1; 9 bases map to TRBD2. The V gene end was trimmed by 5 bases and the J gene end by 7 bases; junction bases not matched to a gene: 15. Per germline, CDR1 SGHAT and CDR2 FQNNGV. The CDR3 length is 17 residues.

The chain combines TRBV10-3 with TRBJ2-7; D is perhaps TRBD2 (5 bases). Germline V gene sequence: CDR1 ENHRY, CDR2 SYGVKD. The CDR3 is 13 residues long. V was clipped by 4 bases and J by 2 bases, with 9 bases between them. The CDR3 loop is CAISGREAYEQYF. DNA for the CDR3: TGTGCCATCAGTGGCCGGGAAGCCTACGAGCAGTACTTC.

This clonotype was picked up a small number of times. The V gene is TRBV10-3, the J gene TRBJ2-3; D possibly corresponds to TRBD2 (6 bases). The CDR3 has 11 amino acids. Germline assignment: CDR1 ENHRY and CDR2 SYGVKD. Between the trimmed V and J ends, which lost 11 bases and 6 bases, there was a span of 12 bases. The CDR3 reads CAAGSLDTQYF. The DNA of the CDR3 is TGTGCCGCGGGGTCTTTGGATACGCAGTATTTT.

As for this clonotype: One base away lies a much larger clone, so this may be a sequencing read error. The CDR3 protein is CASSPFETSGTEQYF. CDR3 nucleotides: TGTGCCAGCAGCCCCTTCGAGACTAGCGGGACCGAGCAGTACTTC. The rearrangement joins TRBV11-2 to TRBJ2-7; 11 positions agree with TRBD2. The CDR3 runs to 15 residues. Germline V gives CDR1 SGHAT, CDR2 FQNNGV. V shed 5 bases, J shed 6 bases, and the junction held 9 bases outside the gene matches.

This chain connects TRBV29-1 to TRBJ2-7; D uncertain. Germline CDR1 reads SQVTM; CDR2 reads ANQGSEA. The CDR3 consists of 14 residues. V was cut by 4 bases and J by 7 bases, with 20 bases left in between. This CDR3 is CSVGLPRYSYEQYF. As DNA, the CDR3 is TGCAGCGTTGGCCTTCCCCGGTACAGCTATGAGCAGTACTTC.

This chain connects TRBV6-5 to TRBJ2-5; tentative D call: TRBD1 (6 bases). CDR1 and CDR2 (germline): MNHEY, SVGAGI. V gave up 0 bases and J gave up 5 bases, with 13 bases separating them. CDR3 length equals 15 residues. The CDR3 region has the DNA TGTGCCAGCAGTTACTCGGGGGCAGGGCCCGAGACCCAGTACTTC. This encodes CASSYSGAGPETQYF.

At least ten counts were recorded for this clonotype. Germline is not matched at one junction end, which may reflect a read error. The chain links TRBV11-2 to TRBJ2-5, with unresolved D. There are 12 residues in the CDR3. Germline CDR1 SGHAT, CDR2 FQNNGV. The CDR3 protein is CASSLGSETQCF. In DNA form, the CDR3 reads TGTGCCAGCAGCTTAGGTTCGGAGACCCAGTGCTTC.

Remarks on this clonotype: The germline gene is not matched at one end of the junction; a read error may be the cause. The rearrangement uses TRBV11-2 and TRBJ2-7; unclear D gene. Germline V gene lookup returns CDR1 SGHAT and CDR2 FQNNGV. The CDR3 is 14 amino acids. CDR3 residues: CASSLTDAAYEQYF. The CDR3, as DNA: TGTGCCAGCAGTTTAACGGACGCTGCCTACGAGCAATACTTC.

Only a few counts were recorded for this clonotype. This chain uses TRBV6-1 with TRBJ2-1; D not certain. Looked up from germline, CDR1 is MNHNS and CDR2 is SASEGT. Deletions cut 7 bases from V and 3 bases from J, with 10 bases between. The CDR3 runs to 13 residues. As DNA, the CDR3 is TGTGCCAGCAAAGGACGGGTCTACAATGAGCAGTTCTTC. Its protein product is CASKGRVYNEQFF.

This clonotype came up a few times. This could be a read error, since a much larger clone is one nucleotide away. This chain uses TRBV11-3 with TRBJ2-1; either TRBD1 or TRBD2 may supply D (5 bases each). The CDR3 totals 14 residues. CDR1 is SGHNT, CDR2 YENEEA, per germline. The V and J ends lost 1 base and 8 bases respectively, with 12 bases between them. The CDR3 spells CASSLGGSLDEQFF. Here the CDR3 DNA reads TGTGCCAGCAGCTTAGGGGGGTCCCTGGATGAGCAGTTCTTC.

In regard to this clonotype: One end of the junction varies from germline; a read error may be responsible. The chain uses TRBV12-3 or TRBV12-4 and TRBJ2-1; tentatively, D is TRBD2 (6 bases). CDR3 size: 15 residues. The CDR3 sequence: CASSFGGTIYNGQFF. The CDR3 DNA sequence: TGTGCCAGCAGTTTCGGAGGGACCATTTACAATGGGCAGTTCTTC.

Comments on this clonotype: One base away lies a much larger clone, so this may be a sequencing read error. The conserved final phenylalanine or tryptophan is absent from the CDR3, which likely points to a read error. J is TRBJ1-6 and V is TRBV11-2; perhaps TRBD1 as D (5 bases). The V end was cut by 5 bases, the J end by 13 bases, with 15 bases between. Germline CDR1 is SGHAT and CDR2 is FQNNGV. The CDR3 is 13 residues long. The CDR3 loop reads CASSGTFGFPLHL. CDR3 in DNA: TGTGCCAGCAGCGGGACTTTCGGCTTCCCCCTCCACTTG.

This clonotype was detected a few times. The gene calls are TRBV5-1 and TRBJ2-1; D may match TRBD1 or TRBD2 (5 bases each). This CDR3 spans 14 amino acids. Germline CDR1 SGHRS, CDR2 YFSETQ. V lost 4 bases and J lost 6, with 14 bases in between. The DNA of the CDR3 is TGCGCCAGCAGCACGGGACCTCCCCTCAATGAGCAGTTCTTC. This translates into CASSTGPPLNEQFF.

This clonotype was observed at least ten times. V usage is TRBV29-1 and J usage is TRBJ2-1; 10 nucleotides agree with TRBD1. Per germline, CDR1 SQVTM and CDR2 ANQGSEA. V was pared by 0 bases and J by 5 bases, with 7 bases of the junction left unmatched. The length of the CDR3 is 16 residues. For the CDR3, the DNA is TGCAGCGTTGAAGATTGGACAGGGGGAAAGGACAATGAGCAGTTCTTC. Encoded protein: CSVEDWTGGKDNEQFF.

The table lists this clonotype with a few counts. The chain uses TRBV29-1 and TRBJ2-3; D is undetermined. From germline, CDR1 is SQVTM and CDR2 ANQGSEA. The CDR3 totals 13 residues. Deletions cut 3 bases from V and 6 bases from J, with 13 bases between. CDR3 DNA sequence: TGCAGCGTTGACCAGATTTCTGGGGATACGCAGTATTTT. It is translated as CSVDQISGDTQYF.

Regarding this clonotype: At one boundary the junction diverges from the germline segment, which might be a read error. V gene TRBV11-2 combines with J gene TRBJ2-5; no firm D call. Per the germline V gene, CDR1 is SGHAT and CDR2 is FQNNGV. The CDR3 is 12 amino acids. The CDR3 sequence: CASSLMGYTHYF. CDR3 nucleotide sequence: TGTGCCAGCAGCTTAATGGGATACACCCATTACTTC.

This chain links TRBV4-1 with TRBJ1-1; 8 positions match TRBD1. The V gene's germline CDR1 is MGHRA and CDR2 YSYEKL. The junction had 4 bases not matched to a gene; V was cut back by 3 bases and J by 7 bases. The CDR3 totals 13 residues. The DNA of the CDR3 is TGCGCCAGCAGCCACGGACAGGGAAATGAAGCTTTCTTT. Translated, it gives CASSHGQGNEAFF.